This is a list of T cell receptor beta chains from one sample in a study of PD-1 blockade in mismatch repair-deficient tumors. TCRdb keeps only in-frame clones here, not all; method: immunoSEQ multiplex PCR. The sample carries some 130,000 clones, almost 90% recorded once. The sample consisted of peripheral blood, taken 72 weeks after starting pembrolizumab. The source of these receptors is an adult with mismatch repair-deficient cancer. Both conserved end residues are part of each CDR3. A D gene is named only where the DNA matches it firmly. Where a row states a size, it is once, few, many or the class of an expanded clone; other rows omit it.

D gene,clone size,V gene,J gene,CDR3 protein,CDR3 DNA
NA,NA,TRBV2,TRBJ2-1,CASSERPNEQFF,TGTGCCAGCAGTGAAAGGCCGAATGAGCAGTTCTTC
NA,NA,TRBV4-1,TRBJ1-5,CASSQVLGQPQHF,TGCGCCAGCAGCCAAGTTTTAGGTCAGCCCCAGCATTTT
NA,NA,TRBV5-6,TRBJ2-7,CASSLDRNPYEQYF,TGTGCCAGCAGCTTGGATAGAAACCCCTACGAGCAGTACTTC
TRBD1,NA,TRBV5-1,TRBJ2-3,CASSGTGSTDTQYF,TGCGCCAGCTCCGGGACAGGAAGCACAGATACGCAGTATTTT
TRBD2,few,TRBV4-2,TRBJ2-7,CASSQGTRTYEQYF,TGTGCCAGCAGCCAAGGGACTAGGACCTACGAGCAGTACTTC
TRBD2,NA,TRBV5-1,TRBJ2-1,CASPWAGGHHEQFF,TGCGCCAGTCCTTGGGCGGGAGGGCACCATGAGCAGTTCTTC
NA,NA,TRBV28,TRBJ2-1,CASSPASGPLSYNEQFF,TGTGCCAGCAGCCCCGCGAGTGGGCCCCTTTCCTACAATGAGCAGTTCTTC
TRBD1,NA,TRBV10-2,TRBJ1-2,CASSYKGGATGGYTF,TGCGCCAGCAGCTATAAAGGGGGCGCGACAGGAGGCTACACCTTC
NA,NA,TRBV4-3,TRBJ2-5,CASSQDGSIGETQYF,TGCGCCAGCAGCCAAGATGGGAGCATCGGGGAGACCCAGTACTTC
TRBD1,NA,TRBV2,TRBJ1-2,CASSADRDYGYTF,TGTGCCAGCAGTGCAGACAGGGACTATGGCTACACCTTC
NA,NA,TRBV27,TRBJ2-6,CASSYTEFSGANVLTF,TGTGCCAGCAGTTATACTGAGTTCTCTGGGGCCAACGTCCTGACTTTC
NA,NA,TRBV19,TRBJ1-3,CASSIGPNSGNTIYF,TGTGCCAGTAGTATTGGACCGAACTCTGGAAACACCATATATTTT
NA,NA,TRBV7-9,TRBJ1-1,CASSPGSSTEAFF,TGTGCCAGCAGCCCCGGGTCGTCCACTGAAGCTTTCTTT
TRBD1,NA,TRBV9,TRBJ1-2,CASSASDRGGYGYTF,TGTGCCAGCAGCGCGTCCGACAGGGGAGGCTATGGCTACACCTTC
TRBD2,once,TRBV5-6,TRBJ2-7,CASSLDSTTSAWSHYEQYF,TGTGCCAGCAGCTTGGATAGTACGACTAGCGCCTGGAGTCACTACGAGCAGTACTTC
TRBD1,NA,TRBV9,TRBJ2-1,CASSVGGQGSNNEQFF,TGTGCCAGCAGCGTAGGGGGACAGGGAAGCAACAATGAGCAGTTCTTC
TRBD1,NA,TRBV19,TRBJ2-7,CASSYGTGSSEQYF,TGTGCCAGTAGCTATGGGACAGGGTCCTCCGAGCAGTACTTC
TRBD1,NA,TRBV5-1,TRBJ2-7,CASSLVTGDFYEQYF,TGCGCCAGCAGCTTGGTCACAGGGGATTTCTACGAGCAGTACTTC
TRBD2,NA,TRBV19,TRBJ2-1,CASSVGTSGYNEQFF,TGTGCCAGTAGTGTTGGGACTAGCGGGTACAATGAGCAGTTCTTC
NA,once,TRBV7-6,TRBJ1-4,CASSGDAFNEKLFF,TGTGCCAGCAGCGGGGACGCCTTTAATGAAAAACTGTTTTTT